This TCR beta chain was obtained from a study of blood T cell repertoires in COVID-19. Germline V gives CDR1 MNHNY, CDR2 SVGAGI (reference sequence). Trimming took off 7 bases at V and 6 bases at J, with 13 bases between the two ends. The CDR3 is made up of 13 amino acids. Only in-frame clones appear in the TCRdb table, and some are missing; sequencing was by immunoSEQ multiplex PCR. Among roughly 160,000 clones listed, about 82% were seen once. The sequenced sample consisted of peripheral blood. The V and J genes are TRBV6-6 and TRBJ1-5; no clear D. The source of this sequence is a man aged 45-65 years with active or convalescent COVID-19. The CDR3 region is CASTNEGGQPQHF. For the CDR3, the DNA is TGTGCCAGCACGAACGAAGGAGGTCAGCCCCAGCATTTT.